These 20 T cell receptor beta chains came from one sample sequenced in a study of blood T cell repertoires in COVID-19. Assay: immunoSEQ multiplex PCR; the TCRdb copy retains only in-frame clones and omits some. This sample yields 160,000 or so clones, of which about 87% are seen a single time; under 5% belongs to the top ten. The sequencing sample was made of peripheral blood. The source of these receptors is a woman aged 55-70 years who had recovered from COVID-19.

The chain employs TRBV3-1 (or the pseudogene TRBV3-2) and TRBJ2-2; TRBD1 might be the D (7 bases). The V gene lost 3 bases and the J gene lost 2 bases, with 10 bases spanning the gap. This CDR3 has 15 residues. CDR1 is LGHDT, CDR2 YNNKEL, per germline (reference sequence). The CDR3 DNA is TGTGCCAGCAGCCAGCGGGACAGAAACACCGGGGAGCTGTTTTTT. Translated, it gives CASSQRDRNTGELFF.

The chain joins TRBV4-1 to TRBJ2-3; perhaps TRBD1 as D (5 bases). The CDR3 loop spans 15 amino acids. Trimming shortened V by 0 bases and J by 6 bases, and 13 bases separated the two germline ends. CDR1 MGHRA and CDR2 YSYEKL come from the germline V gene. The CDR3 is CASSQERQGMDTQYF. The CDR3 coding sequence is TGCGCCAGCAGCCAAGAGAGGCAGGGAATGGATACGCAGTATTTT.

The chain joins TRBV2 to TRBJ2-7; TRBD2 matches at 14 bases. The CDR3 totals 14 residues. The germline CDR1 and CDR2 sequences are SNHLY and FYNNEI. The V segment lost 8 bases and the J segment 6 bases; nucleotides outside the gene matches: 6. This chain's CDR3 is CASAVGLAGGEQYF. The CDR3 DNA sequence: TGTGCCAGCGCGGTCGGACTAGCGGGAGGCGAGCAGTACTTC.

This clone was picked up a small number of times. This sequence joins TRBV7-9 and TRBJ1-5; D possibly corresponds to TRBD1 (5 bases). Trimming took off 3 bases at V and 9 bases at J, with 15 bases between the two ends. The CDR3 loop spans 14 amino acids. CDR1 is SEHNR, CDR2 FQNEAQ, per germline (reference sequence). CDR3 sequence (DNA): TGTGCCAGCAGCTTCCGCAGGGAGGCCTCGCCCCAGCATTTT. It translates to CASSFRREASPQHF.

The gene calls are TRBV5-1 and TRBJ2-1; D ambiguous. V lost 0 bases and J 1 base, leaving 8 bases between the germline ends. The germline V gene encodes CDR1 SGHRS and CDR2 YFSETQ. The CDR3 has 15 amino acids. CDR3 sequence: CASSLDSPSYNEQFF. The CDR3 DNA follows: TGCGCCAGCAGCTTGGACAGCCCTTCCTACAATGAGCAGTTCTTC.

The chain uses TRBV19 and TRBJ1-1, with TRBD1 matching over 7 bases. There are 13 residues in the CDR3. V lost 6 bases to trimming and J lost 4 bases; unmatched junction nucleotides: 5. Germline V gives CDR1 LNHDA, CDR2 SQIVND (reference sequence). In DNA, the CDR3 is TGTGCCAGTAGCGGAGCAGGGGGCACTGAAGCTTTCTTT. The encoded protein is CASSGAGGTEAFF.

The rearrangement uses TRBV7-9 and TRBJ2-1; 13 positions match TRBD2. Germline trimming cut 1 base from V and 3 bases from J; bases unmatched to any gene: 6. Germline CDR1 SEHNR, CDR2 FQNEAQ (reference sequence). This CDR3 is built from 18 residues. CDR3 DNA: TGTGCCAGCAGCTTAGATGGACTAGCGGGGGCCTACTACAATGAGCAGTTCTTC. It encodes CASSLDGLAGAYYNEQFF.

V is TRBV28 and J is TRBJ2-7, with 8 positions matching TRBD1. Per the germline V gene, CDR1 is MDHEN and CDR2 is SYDVKM. This CDR3 contains 15 residues. The J segment lost 4 bases and the V segment lost 7 bases, leaving 12 bases of the junction unmatched. The CDR3 DNA is TGTGCCAGCACACCCCAGGACAGGGACCAGTACGAGCAGTACTTC. Translation gives CASTPQDRDQYEQYF.

This chain connects TRBV6-2 or TRBV6-3 to TRBJ2-7; 10 nucleotides match TRBD1. Losses at the gene ends were 0 bases for V and 4 bases for J; bases not matched to a gene: 6. CDR1 is MNHEY, CDR2 SVGEGT, per germline. The CDR3 has 16 residues. The CDR3 here is CASSYSPGQGWYEQYF. CDR3 DNA: TGTGCCAGCAGTTACTCCCCGGGACAGGGGTGGTACGAGCAGTACTTC.

The rearrangement links TRBV7-9 to TRBJ2-3, with D uncertain. V was shortened by 5 bases and J by 0 bases, with 9 bases between the two germline ends. The CDR3 runs to 14 residues. The germline gives CDR1 SEHNR, CDR2 FQNEAQ (reference sequence). CDR3 protein: CASSPSLSTDTQYF. For the CDR3, the DNA is TGTGCCAGCAGCCCTTCTTTAAGCACAGATACGCAGTATTTT.

The J gene is TRBJ2-5, the V gene TRBV28, with 11 bases aligning to TRBD1. This CDR3 region has 15 residues. The germline V gene encodes CDR1 MDHEN and CDR2 SYDVKM. V gave up 5 bases and J gave up 6 bases; unmatched junction bases: 8. CDR3 nucleotides: TGTGCCAGCAGTGATCCGGGACAGGGGGAAAAGACCCAGTACTTC. As protein: CASSDPGQGEKTQYF.

A few counts support this clone. This rearrangement joins TRBV2 to TRBJ1-2; TRBD1 matches at 7 bases. CDR3 length: 13 amino acids. J lost 8 bases, V lost 9 bases, and 12 bases had no gene match. Germline V lookup: CDR1 SNHLY, CDR2 FYNNEI. The DNA for the CDR3 is TGTGCCAGTGCCGTCCAGGGGGGATGGGGCTACACCTTC. Its protein product is CASAVQGGWGYTF.

V gene TRBV6-5 combines with J gene TRBJ1-6, with D maybe TRBD1 (5 bases). The germline V and J ends were trimmed by 2 bases and 3 bases, with 11 bases remaining between them. From germline, CDR1 is MNHEY and CDR2 SVGAGI. The CDR3 extends over 16 amino acids. CDR3 sequence reads: CASSYTMGGYNSPLHF. CDR3 DNA: TGTGCCAGCAGTTACACTATGGGGGGCTATAATTCACCCCTCCACTTT.

This chain connects TRBV27 to TRBJ2-5; D gene ambiguous. Germline values: CDR1 MNHEY, CDR2 SMNVEV (reference sequence). This CDR3 region has 13 residues. V lost 5 bases, J lost 2 bases, and 9 bases lay in between. CDR3 sequence (DNA): TGTGCCAGCAGTAAGCGATCTCAAGAGACCCAGTACTTC. Protein product: CASSKRSQETQYF.

The chain couples TRBV7-3 to TRBJ2-3; TRBD1 is a possible D gene (6 bases). V was clipped by 1 base and J by 4 bases, with 15 bases between them. The CDR3 runs 16 residues. Germline V gene sequence: CDR1 SGHTA, CDR2 FQGTGA. The CDR3, as DNA: TGTGCCAGCAGCTTAAGGGGTACAGGGTACTCAGATACGCAGTATTTT. Protein product: CASSLRGTGYSDTQYF.

The rearrangement joins TRBV5-1 to TRBJ2-2; 11 nucleotides match TRBD2. This CDR3 is 15 amino acids long. V was pared by 4 bases and J by 4 bases, with 3 bases of the junction left unmatched. Germline loops: CDR1 SGHRS, CDR2 YFSETQ. CDR3 sequence: CASSNGLAGTGELFF. The CDR3 nucleotides are TGCGCCAGCAGCAACGGACTAGCGGGCACCGGGGAGCTGTTTTTT.

The rearrangement joins TRBV4-3 to TRBJ2-3, with 8 bases fitting TRBD2. The CDR3 runs 14 residues. With 4 bases clipped from V and 1 base from J, the junction kept 1 base outside the gene matches. The germline gives CDR1 LGHNA, CDR2 YSLEER. In DNA form, the CDR3 reads TGCGCCAGCAGCCCCGGGGGGGGCACAGATACGCAGTATTTT. As protein: CASSPGGGTDTQYF.

The V call is TRBV7-9, the J call TRBJ1-2; D is undetermined. The CDR3 is 15 amino acids. CDR1 is SEHNR and CDR2 is FQNEAQ in the germline V gene (reference sequence). The V end was cut by 5 bases, the J end by 4 bases, with 17 bases between. The CDR3 bases are TGTGCCAGCAGCCAGTCTTTCAGCGGGATCTATGGCTACACCTTC. Its translation: CASSQSFSGIYGYTF.

The chain uses TRBV18 and TRBJ1-1; 7 bases align to TRBD1. Germline CDR1 is KGHSH and CDR2 is LQKENI. Trimming at V came to 3 bases and at J to 7 bases, leaving 2 bases not matched to a gene. The CDR3 runs 12 residues. CDR3 amino acids: CASSPGQFEAFF. The CDR3 DNA is TGTGCCAGCTCACCGGGACAGTTTGAAGCTTTCTTT.

The rearrangement uses TRBV10-3 and TRBJ1-6; D unresolved. V shed 5 bases and J shed 0 bases, with 8 bases lying between them. Per the germline V gene, CDR1 is ENHRY and CDR2 is SYGVKD. The CDR3 is 15 amino acids. The DNA of the CDR3 is TGTGCCATCAGTCCGGGAGTCTCCTATAATTCACCCCTCCACTTT. It encodes CAISPGVSYNSPLHF.